This passage covers 8 T cell receptor beta chains from one sample sequenced in a study of graft-versus-host responses after intestinal transplantation. The repertoire was sequenced with immunoSEQ multiplex PCR; TCRdb's copy has only in-frame clones and lacks some. Among approximately 50,000 clones listed, about 90% were seen once. Sequences were derived from PBMCs, sampled 26 days after transplant. All receptors come from a human patient who received an intestinal transplant, so some T cells may come from the graft donor.

The chain joins TRBV27 to TRBJ2-1; 10 nucleotides line up with TRBD2. CDR3 length: 18 residues. Germline CDR1 and CDR2: MNHEY and SMNVEV (reference sequence). J lost 4 bases, V lost 5 bases, and 14 bases had no gene match. As DNA, the CDR3 is TGTGCCAGCAGTCCCGTACCTCATAGCGGGAGGTCTTACAATGAGCAGTTCTTC. Translated: CASSPVPHSGRSYNEQFF.

This chain uses TRBV14 with TRBJ2-7; 7 nucleotides agree with TRBD1. CDR3 length equals 15 residues. Per the germline V gene, CDR1 is SGHDN and CDR2 is FVKESK. Unmatched junction bases numbered 3, after V lost 1 base and J lost 0 bases. CDR3 sequence: CASSQGAGGSYEQYF. The CDR3 DNA is TGTGCCAGCAGCCAAGGGGCAGGGGGCTCCTACGAGCAGTACTTC.

The chain recombines TRBV5-6 with TRBJ2-5, with D possibly matching TRBD2 (5 bases). The CDR3 runs 15 residues. From germline, CDR1 is SGHDT and CDR2 YYEEEE. V lost 1 base and J lost 2, with 12 bases in between. The CDR3, as DNA: TGTGCCAGCAGCTTGAGGCCGGACTGGCAAGAGACCCAGTACTTC. Protein product: CASSLRPDWQETQYF.

The J gene is TRBJ2-3, the V gene TRBV5-1; 10 bases fit TRBD2. Germline CDR1 is SGHRS and CDR2 is YFSETQ. V shed 0 bases and J 4 bases; nucleotides not matched to a gene: 5. The CDR3 loop spans 16 amino acids. CDR3 in amino acids: CASSLEAGGLPDTQYF. The CDR3 DNA reads as TGCGCCAGCAGCTTGGAAGCGGGAGGGCTCCCAGATACGCAGTATTTT.

The chain uses TRBV18 and TRBJ1-5, with 8 positions matching TRBD1. J lost 0 bases, V lost 5 bases, and 3 bases had no gene match. The CDR3 runs 15 residues. Germline V gene lookup returns CDR1 KGHSH and CDR2 LQKENI. The CDR3 DNA sequence: TGTGCCAGCTCAGGGACAGGCAATAGCAATCAGCCCCAGCATTTT. Translated, it gives CASSGTGNSNQPQHF. Variable domain in full (rest from reference TRBV18 and TRBJ1-5): NAGVMQNPRHLVRRRGQEARLRCSPMKGHSHVYWYRQLPEEGLKFMVYLQKENIIDESGMPKERFSAEFPKEGPSILRIQQVVRGDSAAYFCASSGTGNSNQPQHFGDGTRLSIL.

This sequence joins TRBV9 and TRBJ2-1, with a possible D match to TRBD2 (6 bases). The CDR3 spans 16 residues. Per germline, CDR1 SGDLS and CDR2 YYNGEE. V was clipped by 0 bases and J by 2 bases, with 12 bases between them. CDR3 DNA sequence: TGTGCCAGCAGCGTAGGCGGAGGGAACCCCTACAATGAGCAGTTCTTC. Its protein is CASSVGGGNPYNEQFF.

The CDR3 spells CASRNLTGGGYGYTF. The CDR3, as DNA: TGTGCCAGCAGAAACTTGACAGGGGGCGGCTATGGCTACACCTTC. J is TRBJ1-2 and V is TRBV19; 10 nucleotides align to TRBD1. This CDR3 has 15 residues. In germline, CDR1 is LNHDA, CDR2 SQIVND (reference sequence). V trimming: 9 bases; J trimming: 4 bases; junction bases outside the gene matches: 11.

In regard to this clone: Other DNA sequences in the same sample also yield this CDR3. The CDR3 loop is CASSLKGAGYEQYF. CDR3 sequence (DNA): TGTGCCAGCAGTTTAAAGGGGGCCGGCTACGAGCAGTACTTC. The rearrangement links TRBV27 to TRBJ2-7, with 7 bases identical to TRBD1. The CDR3 extends over 14 amino acids. V was clipped by 2 bases and J by 3 bases; unmatched bases: 4. Germline V gives CDR1 MNHEY, CDR2 SMNVEV (reference sequence).